Listed below are T cell receptor beta chains from one sample, sequenced in a study of CD8+CD57+ T cells in acquired aplastic anemia. TCRdb passed the reads through MiXCR, listing each CDR3 protein once. Altogether about 190,000 distinct CDR3 sequences are present, around 45% being singletons, with the ten largest covering 9.7%. Sequencing input: sorted CD4+, CD8+, or CD8+CD57+ T cells (not recorded which) from PBMCs. The source of these receptors is a human donor with aplastic anemia. The CDR3 runs from the conserved cysteine through the conserved F or W. D genes are given only for firm matches. Part of the rows lack a size; the others show once, few, many or a class for expanded clones.

TRBJ1-6 | NA | NA | TRBV5-1 | CASSPGHGQELSPLHF | TGCGCCAGCAGCCCGGGACACGGGCAGGAGCTTTCACCCCTCCACTTT
TRBJ2-7 | NA | NA | TRBV19 | CASSMGGNENEQYF | TGTGCCAGTAGTATGGGGGGTAATGAGAACGAGCAGTACTTC
TRBJ2-7 | many | TRBD1 | TRBV2 | CASNRQGAGYEQYF | TGTGCCAGCAACCGACAGGGGGCCGGGTACGAGCAGTACTTC
TRBJ2-1 | NA | TRBD2 | TRBV10-3 | CAITPQREGGNEQFF | TGTGCCATCACACCCCAGCGGGAGGGGGGCAATGAGCAGTTCTTC
TRBJ1-5 | NA | NA | TRBV7-9 | CASSPAGDNQPQHF | TGTGCCAGCAGCCCGGCAGGGGACAATCAGCCCCAGCATTTT
TRBJ2-3 | NA | TRBD2 | TRBV2 | CASSEAPSGYTDTQYF | TGTGCCAGCAGTGAAGCACCTAGCGGGTACACAGATACGCAGTATTTT
TRBJ2-3 | NA | TRBD2 | TRBV20-1 | CSARRPGGAGTDTQYF | TGCAGTGCTAGGAGGCCGGGGGGGGCCGGCACAGATACGCAGTATTTT
TRBJ2-2 | many | TRBD1 | TRBV5-8 | CASSLGQGGTGELFF | TGTGCCAGCAGCTTGGGACAGGGCGGGACCGGGGAGCTGTTTTTT
TRBJ1-5 | many | NA | TRBV5-8 | CASSLERGAQPQHF | TGTGCCAGCAGCTTGGAACGGGGAGCCCAGCCCCAGCATTTT
TRBJ2-3 | NA | NA | TRBV2 | CASSVKRGPGPDTQYF | TGTGCCAGCAGTGTGAAAAGGGGCCCCGGCCCGGATACGCAGTATTTT
TRBJ1-2 | NA | NA | TRBV5-4 | CASSLAAGAGGYTF | TGTGCCAGCAGCTTGGCGGCAGGGGCGGGTGGCTACACCTTC
TRBJ1-2 | NA | TRBD1 | TRBV24-1 | CATSAPQGQGWYYGYTF | TGTGCCACCAGTGCCCCCCAAGGACAGGGGTGGTACTATGGCTACACCTTC
TRBJ1-5 | few | NA | TRBV28 | CASSLEGKPQHF | TGTGCCAGCAGTTTGGAGGGTAAGCCCCAGCATTTT
TRBJ2-1 | NA | NA | TRBV15 | CATSLLQHNEQFF | TGTGCCACCAGCTTGCTACAGCACAATGAGCAGTTCTTC
TRBJ2-3 | few | TRBD1 | TRBV10-3 | CASRHHNYRTGGDTQYF | TGTGCCAGCAGACACCACAACTACCGGACAGGGGGGGATACGCAGTATTTT
TRBJ2-7 | many | TRBD2 | TRBV7-2 | CASSARTSGRGYEQYF | TGTGCCAGCAGCGCGCGGACTAGCGGGAGGGGATACGAGCAGTACTTC
TRBJ1-2 | many | NA | TRBV12-3/TRBV12-4 | CASSHRPLYGYTF | TGTGCCAGCAGCCATCGACCACTCTATGGCTACACCTTC
TRBJ1-2 | NA | TRBD1 | TRBV6-5 | CASSSTQGVGVYGYTF | TGTGCCAGCAGTTCCACACAGGGGGTTGGGGTCTATGGCTACACCTTC
TRBJ2-7 | once | NA | TRBV10-1 | CASTREGPYEQYF | TGCGCCAGCACCCGCGAGGGACCCTACGAGCAGTACTTC
TRBJ2-7 | NA | NA | TRBV29-1 | CSVEDPAGGSYEQYF | TGCAGCGTTGAGGATCCAGCGGGCGGCTCCTACGAGCAGTACTTC
TRBJ2-5 | NA | TRBD1 | TRBV19 | CASTPTGTGDQETQYF | TGTGCCAGTACCCCTACCGGGACAGGGGACCAAGAGACCCAGTACTTC
TRBJ2-7 | NA | NA | TRBV10-2 | CASSEWGPQYF | TGCGCCAGCAGTGAGTGGGGCCCTCAGTACTTC
TRBJ1-1 | NA | NA | TRBV5-8 | CASSPDPEAFF | TGTGCCAGCAGCCCTGACCCTGAAGCTTTCTTT
TRBJ1-4 | many | NA | TRBV20-1 | CSANRAPELFF | TGCAGTGCGAACCGGGCGCCGGAACTGTTTTTT
TRBJ1-1 | NA | NA | TRBV4-1 | CASSQDPAVRPGVVTEAFF | TGCGCCAGCAGCCAAGACCCGGCGGTGAGGCCGGGGGTGGTCACTGAAGCTTTCTTT
TRBJ2-7 | NA | NA | TRBV12-5 | CASGLQGAGEQYF | TGTGCTAGTGGTTTGCAAGGGGCCGGGGAGCAGTACTTC
TRBJ1-6 | NA | NA | TRBV7-9 | CASSPITGNNSPLHF | TGTGCCAGCAGCCCAATTACAGGGAACAATTCACCCCTCCACTTT
TRBJ2-1 | many | NA | TRBV11-2 | CASSLDPRTTNEQFF | TGTGCCAGCAGCTTAGATCCAAGGACGACCAATGAGCAGTTCTTC
TRBJ1-1 | once | NA | TRBV7-6 | CASSLARLNTKAFF | TGTGCCAGCAGCTTGGCTAGGTTGAACACTAAAGCTTTCTTT
TRBJ2-7 | NA | NA | TRBV19 | CATFRGKGYEQYF | TGTGCCACATTTAGGGGGAAGGGCTACGAGCAGTACTTC
TRBJ1-2 | many | NA | TRBV12-3/TRBV12-4 | CASRGVGAPEHTF | TGTGCCAGCAGGGGGGTTGGGGCCCCGGAGCACACCTTC
TRBJ2-7 | NA | TRBD1 | TRBV6-1 | CASSGGQGTSWEQYF | TGTGCCAGCAGCGGGGGACAGGGTACCTCCTGGGAGCAGTACTTC
TRBJ1-1 | few | NA | TRBV12-3/TRBV12-4 | CASSSTGNTEAFF | TGTGCCAGCAGTTCGACCGGGAACACTGAAGCTTTCTTT
TRBJ1-1 | few | NA | TRBV19 | CASSIGRWTEAFF | TGTGCCAGTAGTATTGGGAGGTGGACTGAAGCTTTCTTT
TRBJ2-3 | many | TRBD2 | TRBV20-1 | CSARVAAGVRDTQYF | TGCAGTGCTAGAGTAGCAGCGGGAGTGCGAGATACGCAGTATTTT
TRBJ2-7 | NA | TRBD2 | TRBV5-4 | CASRRGLAGSSYEQYF | TGTGCCAGCAGGCGCGGACTAGCGGGGAGCTCCTACGAGCAGTACTTC
TRBJ2-7 | once | TRBD1 | TRBV7-9 | CASSSLTGAYEQYF | TGTGCCAGCAGCTCCCTGACAGGGGCCTACGAGCAGTACTTC
TRBJ1-5 | NA | TRBD1 | TRBV20-1 | CSARSSPGTGLEQPQHF | TGCAGTGCTAGATCCTCACCCGGGACAGGACTAGAACAGCCCCAGCATTTT
TRBJ2-5 | NA | TRBD2 | TRBV2 | CASSTLAGTGETQYF | TGTGCCAGCAGCACCTTAGCGGGGACGGGGGAGACCCAGTACTTC
TRBJ2-7 | NA | NA | TRBV7-4 | CASSHGIGAYEQYF | TGTGCCAGCAGCCATGGAATTGGGGCCTACGAGCAGTACTTC